This T cell receptor (beta chain) was observed in a study of blood T cell repertoires in COVID-19. V was pared by 7 bases and J by 2 bases, with 17 bases between. Per germline, CDR1 SGHNT and CDR2 YYREEE (reference sequence). The CDR3 totals 15 residues. TCRdb's table, derived via immunoSEQ multiplex PCR, lists solely in-frame clones and lacks some. The sample has under 250,000 clones, 85% to 90% seen once. The V call is TRBV5-4, the J call TRBJ2-3; a weak D match, TRBD2 (5 bases). Specimen: peripheral blood. The source of this sequence is a man older than 75 with acute or convalescent COVID-19. The CDR3 DNA reads TGTGCCAGCCGAAACCCAGCGGCTACCACAGATACGCAGTATTTT. Translated: CASRNPAATTDTQYF. The full variable domain, with the rest looked up from reference TRBV5-4 and TRBJ2-3, is ETGVTQSPTHLIKTRGQQVTLRCSSQSGHNTVSWYQQALGQGPQFIFQYYREEENGRGNFPPRFSGLQFPNYSSELNVNALELDDSALYLCASRNPAATTDTQYFGPGTRLTVL.